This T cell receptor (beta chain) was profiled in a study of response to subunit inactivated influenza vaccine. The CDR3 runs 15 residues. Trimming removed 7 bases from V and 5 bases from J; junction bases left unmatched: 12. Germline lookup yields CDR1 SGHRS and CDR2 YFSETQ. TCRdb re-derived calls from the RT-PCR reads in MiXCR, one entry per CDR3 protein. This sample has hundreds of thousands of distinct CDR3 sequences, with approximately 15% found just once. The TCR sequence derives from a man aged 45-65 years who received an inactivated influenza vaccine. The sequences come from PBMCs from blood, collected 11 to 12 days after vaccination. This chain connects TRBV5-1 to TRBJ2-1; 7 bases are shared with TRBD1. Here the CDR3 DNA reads TGCGCCAGCCCTCAGGCCGGGACAGTCAACAATGAGCAGTTCTTC. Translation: CASPQAGTVNNEQFF.